These 32 T cell receptor beta chains were all obtained from the same sample, sequenced in a study of Ad26.COV2.S vaccination and SARS-CoV-2 variants. Data came from immunoSEQ multiplex PCR; TCRdb stores just in-frame clones and leaves some out. The sample consists of about 410,000 clones, about 90% of them appearing once. Treatment in this sample: roughly 19 received Ad26.COV2.S at low or high dose, single or two shots; roughly five received placebo; per-sample allocation not given. At day 63 after the first vaccine or placebo injection, samples were drawn. The input for sequencing was peripheral blood, taken in a trial of Ad26.COV2.S vaccine versus placebo. Receptor source: a person between 18 and 59 years old who received the Ad26.COV2.S COVID-19 vaccine or a placebo.

The gene calls are TRBV4-1 and TRBJ1-1, with D perhaps matching TRBD1 (5 bases). Trimming stripped 0 bases from V and 4 bases from J, with 9 bases between. Germline V gene lookup returns CDR1 MGHRA and CDR2 YSYEKL. This CDR3 is built from 14 residues. The CDR3 protein is CASSQDRVGTEAFF. CDR3 in DNA: TGCGCCAGCAGCCAAGACAGGGTGGGCACTGAAGCTTTCTTT.

CDR3 nucleotides: TGTGCCAGCAGTTACGGGGGCAGGAAGGAGACCCAGTACTTC. This gives the protein CASSYGGRKETQYF. This chain connects TRBV11-2 to TRBJ2-5, with D possibly being TRBD1 or TRBD2 (6 bases each). V gave up 6 bases and J gave up 5 bases, with 16 bases separating them. This CDR3 comprises 14 residues. Germline CDR1 SGHAT, CDR2 FQNNGV.

This clone showed up just once. V is TRBV3-1 (or the pseudogene TRBV3-2) and J is TRBJ2-7; TRBD1 agrees at 9 bases. Unmatched junction bases numbered 4, after V lost 0 bases and J lost 1 base. Looked up from germline, CDR1 is LGHDT and CDR2 is YNNKEL (reference sequence). The CDR3 covers 16 residues. The CDR3 protein is CASSQEGTGSSYEQYF. CDR3 bases: TGTGCCAGCAGCCAAGAGGGGACAGGGAGTTCCTACGAGCAGTACTTC.

The chain carries TRBV19 and TRBJ2-3; D ambiguous. Per the germline V gene, CDR1 is LNHDA and CDR2 is SQIVND (reference sequence). Trimming left V 3 bases short and J 1 base short, with 8 bases between. The CDR3 has 14 residues. CDR3 region: CASSIGQGTDTQYF. CDR3 nucleotide sequence: TGTGCCAGTAGTATCGGGCAGGGCACAGATACGCAGTATTTT.

This chain links TRBV7-9 with TRBJ2-2, with 7 positions matching TRBD2. This CDR3 region has 14 residues. The V gene's germline CDR1 is SEHNR and CDR2 FQNEAQ (reference sequence). V was clipped by 8 bases and J by 4 bases; unmatched bases: 7. This CDR3 reads CASGGVRGTGELFF. For the CDR3, the DNA is TGTGCCAGCGGGGGGGTCCGTGGCACCGGGGAGCTGTTTTTT.

The rearrangement links TRBV7-2 to TRBJ1-5, with D perhaps matching TRBD1 (5 bases). V gave up 3 bases and J gave up 0 bases, with 12 bases separating them. The length of the CDR3 is 16 residues. The germline V gene encodes CDR1 SGHTA and CDR2 FQGNSA. DNA of the CDR3: TGTGCCAGCAGCTTTGATAAGGGGTATAGCAATCAGCCCCAGCATTTT. Translated: CASSFDKGYSNQPQHF.

The V call is TRBV18, the J call TRBJ2-1, with 11 nucleotides matching TRBD2. CDR1 KGHSH and CDR2 LQKENI come from the germline V gene. This CDR3 is built from 17 residues. V gave up 2 bases and J gave up 2 bases; unmatched junction bases: 5. CDR3 residues: CASSPKLAGVAYNEQFF. The CDR3 DNA reads TGTGCCAGCTCACCAAAACTAGCGGGGGTCGCCTACAATGAGCAGTTCTTC.

The CDR3 DNA follows: TGCAGCGTTGAGTTTGACAGCCAAGAGACCCAGTACTTC. This gives the protein CSVEFDSQETQYF. This rearrangement joins TRBV29-1 to TRBJ2-5, with a tentative D call TRBD1 (5 bases). This CDR3 region has 13 residues. V dropped 3 bases and J dropped 1 base, with 9 bases sitting between them. Germline V gene data show CDR1 as SQVTM and CDR2 as ANQGSEA.

This rearrangement joins TRBV27 to TRBJ2-7, with D possibly being TRBD2 (6 bases). The V gene lost 2 bases and the J gene lost 2 bases, with 10 bases spanning the gap. CDR3 size: 14 residues. Germline V CDR1 and CDR2: MNHEY, SMNVEV (reference sequence). The CDR3 nucleotides are TGTGCCAGCAGTTTAGGGCGGGGAACCTACGAGCAGTACTTC. This codes for CASSLGRGTYEQYF.

This clone was counted between two and nine times. The chain joins TRBV6-2 or TRBV6-3 to TRBJ2-3; TRBD2 matches at 7 bases. The CDR3 totals 16 residues. Unmatched junction bases numbered 5, after V lost 2 bases and J lost 0 bases. The germline gives CDR1 MNHEY, CDR2 SVGEGT. The CDR3 region is CASSYAGESSTDTQYF. CDR3 DNA: TGTGCCAGCAGTTACGCGGGGGAATCAAGCACAGATACGCAGTATTTT.

As regards this clone: This same CDR3 is encoded by further DNA sequences in the sample. This rearrangement joins TRBV9 to TRBJ1-2, with D uncertain. The CDR3 is made up of 14 amino acids. The ends were cut back, 0 bases at V and 4 bases at J, with 10 bases in the middle. Germline V gives CDR1 SGDLS, CDR2 YYNGEE. CDR3: CASSVGGQSYGYTF. CDR3 in DNA: TGTGCCAGCAGCGTAGGTGGGCAGTCCTATGGCTACACCTTC.

V is TRBV5-8 and J is TRBJ2-7; no clear D. This CDR3 contains 16 residues. Germline lookup yields CDR1 SGHTS and CDR2 YDEGEE. V lost 3 bases, J lost 0 bases, and 16 bases lay in between. For the CDR3, the DNA is TGTGCCAGCAGCTCGGTAGCCGGACCCAACTCCTACGAGCAGTACTTC. This encodes CASSSVAGPNSYEQYF.

The chain uses TRBV2 and TRBJ2-1; 14 nucleotides match TRBD2. V dropped 6 bases and J dropped 6; count of bases not matched to a gene: 4. CDR3 length: 15 residues. Germline CDR1 reads SNHLY; CDR2 reads FYNNEI. CDR3 residues: CASSWTSGGLNEQFF. CDR3 DNA sequence: TGTGCCAGCAGCTGGACTAGCGGGGGGCTCAATGAGCAGTTCTTC.

This chain joins TRBV14 and TRBJ1-2; D uncertain. This CDR3 region has 14 residues. Germline V gene sequence: CDR1 SGHDN, CDR2 FVKESK. Trimming stripped 4 bases from V and 8 bases from J, with 17 bases between. For the CDR3, the DNA is TGTGCCAGCAGCCGTGAGGCCAGACGGGAAGGCTACACCTTC. It encodes CASSREARREGYTF.

The genes are TRBV29-1 and TRBJ2-3; possibly TRBD1 for D (6 bases). There are 13 residues in the CDR3. The ends were cut back, 5 bases at V and 2 bases at J, with 11 bases in the middle. From germline, CDR1 is SQVTM and CDR2 ANQGSEA. Written as DNA, the CDR3 is TGCAGCGTTACGGCAGGGGCCACAGATACGCAGTATTTT. Translated: CSVTAGATDTQYF.

This clone occurred once. This chain connects TRBV5-8 to TRBJ1-2, with TRBD1 identical over 8 bases. V gave up 4 bases and J gave up 3 bases; unmatched junction bases: 8. Germline V gene sequence: CDR1 SGHTS, CDR2 YDEGEE. The CDR3 extends over 15 amino acids. The DNA of the CDR3 is TGTGCCAGCAGCGGGTGGACAGGGCGGGACTATGGCTACACCTTC. Translated, it gives CASSGWTGRDYGYTF.

CDR3 residues: CASSYSSGSKKTEAFF. DNA of the CDR3: TGTGCCAGCAGTTACTCGTCAGGGAGTAAGAAGACTGAAGCTTTCTTT. The V gene is TRBV6-6, the J gene TRBJ1-1; D possibly corresponds to TRBD1 (5 bases). The V end lost 0 bases, the J end lost 5 bases, and 16 bases lay between the germline ends. Germline CDR1 MNHNY, CDR2 SVGAGI (reference sequence). This CDR3 spans 16 amino acids.

This chain joins TRBV13 and TRBJ2-1; TRBD2 aligns across 8 bases. J lost 15 bases, V lost 0 bases, and 10 bases had no gene match. CDR3 length: 14 residues. Germline CDR1 is PRHDT and CDR2 is FYEKMQ (reference sequence). CDR3 coding DNA: TGTGCCAGCAGCTTAGGAGGCGGGGGGTCGCCCGGGTTCTTC. As protein: CASSLGGGGSPGFF. The complete variable domain, with remaining parts taken from reference TRBV13 and TRBJ2-1, reads AAGVIQSPRHLIKEKRETATLKCYPIPRHDTVYWYQQGPGQDPQFLISFYEKMQSDKGSIPDRFSAQQFSDYHSELNMSSLELGDSALYFCASSLGGGGSPGFFGPGTRLTVL.

The chain uses TRBV19 and TRBJ1-2, with D possibly matching TRBD1 (5 bases). The CDR3 is 11 amino acids. Trimming left V 6 bases short and J 7 bases short, with 9 bases between. Germline V gives CDR1 LNHDA, CDR2 SQIVND (reference sequence). Written as DNA, the CDR3 is TGTGCCAGTAGATATACAGGTGGCTACACCTTC. Translated: CASRYTGGYTF.

The CDR3 region has the DNA TGTGCCAGCAGTGAAGGCCCGCCCGCTACTTACTACGAGCAGTACTTC. Its protein product is CASSEGPPATYYEQYF. The chain joins TRBV2 to TRBJ2-7; D is unclear. This CDR3 comprises 16 residues. Germline-derived CDR1 and CDR2 are SNHLY and FYNNEI. Trimming took 1 base from V and 3 from J, leaving 16 bases between them.

The chain recombines TRBV12-3 or TRBV12-4 with TRBJ1-5; no firm D call. The CDR3 sequence is 12 residues long. Trimming shortened V by 8 bases and J by 0 bases, and 5 bases separated the two germline ends. The CDR3 loop is CASGSSNQPQHF. The CDR3 nucleotides are TGTGCCAGCGGGAGTAGCAATCAGCCCCAGCATTTT.

The CDR3 loop is CASSEGTGGRDTEAFF. DNA for the CDR3: TGCGCCAGCAGTGAGGGAACAGGGGGTAGAGACACTGAAGCTTTCTTT. The chain uses TRBV10-1 and TRBJ1-1, with TRBD1 identical over 8 bases. After removal of 2 bases from V and 3 bases from J, the junction contained 8 bases not matched to a gene. CDR3 length equals 16 residues. From germline, CDR1 is WNHNN and CDR2 SYGVQD (reference sequence).

This clone showed up just once. The chain joins TRBV6-2 or TRBV6-3 to TRBJ1-2, with D maybe TRBD1 (5 bases). CDR3 length: 13 amino acids. V gave up 5 bases and J gave up 8 bases, with 15 bases separating them. From germline, CDR1 is MNHEY and CDR2 SVGEGT. CDR3 sequence: CASSDPGPGGYTF. DNA of the CDR3: TGTGCCAGCAGTGACCCGGGACCGGGAGGCTACACCTTC.

The V and J genes are TRBV24-1 and TRBJ2-5; 15 bases line up with TRBD2. J lost 0 bases, V lost 9 bases, and 16 bases had no gene match. The CDR3 length is 20 residues. The germline gives CDR1 KGHDR, CDR2 SFDVKD. The CDR3 region has the DNA TGTGCCACCGGACGACCAAAGGAAGGGACTAGCGGGGGGTACCAAGAGACCCAGTACTTC. Amino acid sequence: CATGRPKEGTSGGYQETQYF.

The V and J genes are TRBV2 and TRBJ2-5; D unresolved. CDR3 length equals 12 residues. Germline V gene data show CDR1 as SNHLY and CDR2 as FYNNEI. The V end was cut by 8 bases, the J end by 2 bases, with 9 bases between. The CDR3 DNA reads as TGTGCCAGCGGGGTGATACAAGAGACCCAGTACTTC. Translated, it gives CASGVIQETQYF.

This chain connects TRBV6-5 to TRBJ2-7; D is perhaps TRBD1 (6 bases). Germline V gives CDR1 MNHEY, CDR2 SVGAGI. This CDR3 contains 13 residues. Trimming left V 7 bases short and J 2 bases short, with 12 bases between. CDR3 sequence (DNA): TGTGCCAGCAATTCAGGGGTCCCCTACGAGCAGTACTTC. It yields the protein CASNSGVPYEQYF.

V usage is TRBV28 and J usage is TRBJ2-1, with 13 bases identical to TRBD2. Germline-derived CDR1 and CDR2 are MDHEN and SYDVKM. The CDR3 consists of 16 residues. With V trimmed by 2 bases and J by 10 bases, 8 bases remained unmatched. CDR3 in amino acids: CASSLTSGGASREQFF. In nucleotides, the CDR3 is TGTGCCAGCAGTTTAACTAGCGGGGGGGCTAGCAGGGAGCAGTTCTTC.

The chain carries TRBV2 and TRBJ2-7; 7 positions match TRBD1. There are 11 residues in the CDR3. CDR1 SNHLY and CDR2 FYNNEI come from the germline V gene. Trimming at V came to 7 bases and at J to 6 bases, leaving 3 bases not matched to a gene. In DNA, the CDR3 is TGTGCCAGCAAAACAGGGGTCGAGCAGTACTTC. Translating gives CASKTGVEQYF.

The chain has TRBV5-1 and TRBJ1-6; D might be TRBD1 (5 bases). There are 17 residues in the CDR3. Trimming pared 2 bases from V and 9 bases from J, leaving 21 bases between. Germline V gives CDR1 SGHRS, CDR2 YFSETQ. CDR3 region: CASSFGITGGSGSPLHF. The CDR3 DNA sequence: TGCGCCAGCAGCTTCGGCATCACAGGCGGGAGTGGTTCACCCCTCCACTTT.

The chain couples TRBV9 to TRBJ2-2, with TRBD2 matching 14 bases. Trimming removed 0 bases from V and 4 bases from J; junction bases left unmatched: 5. Germline assignment: CDR1 SGDLS and CDR2 YYNGEE. There are 18 residues in the CDR3. CDR3 region: CASSVGLAGGQGTGELFF. The CDR3 bases are TGTGCCAGCAGCGTAGGACTAGCGGGGGGGCAAGGCACCGGGGAGCTGTTTTTT. The full variable domain, rest sourced from reference TRBV9 and TRBJ2-2, is DSGVTQTPKHLITATGQRVTLRCSPRSGDLSVYWYQQSLDQGLQFLIQYYNGEERAKGNILERFSAQQFPDLHSELNLSSLELGDSALYFCASSVGLAGGQGTGELFFGEGSRLTVL.

The V and J genes are TRBV5-5 and TRBJ1-2, with no clear D. Germline-derived CDR1 and CDR2 are SGHKS and YYEKEE (reference sequence). The CDR3 contains 12 residues. With 4 bases removed from V and 7 bases from J, the gap between germline ends came to 11 bases. The CDR3 is CASSHPHFGYTF. The CDR3 nucleotides are TGTGCCAGCAGCCATCCCCATTTTGGCTACACCTTC.

The chain combines TRBV29-1 with TRBJ1-5; a weak D match, TRBD1 (5 bases). The CDR3 sequence is 13 residues long. Germline loops: CDR1 SQVTM, CDR2 ANQGSEA. The CDR3 sequence is CSGTRGDYQPQHF. The CDR3 bases are TGCAGTGGTACACGGGGCGATTATCAGCCCCAGCATTTT.